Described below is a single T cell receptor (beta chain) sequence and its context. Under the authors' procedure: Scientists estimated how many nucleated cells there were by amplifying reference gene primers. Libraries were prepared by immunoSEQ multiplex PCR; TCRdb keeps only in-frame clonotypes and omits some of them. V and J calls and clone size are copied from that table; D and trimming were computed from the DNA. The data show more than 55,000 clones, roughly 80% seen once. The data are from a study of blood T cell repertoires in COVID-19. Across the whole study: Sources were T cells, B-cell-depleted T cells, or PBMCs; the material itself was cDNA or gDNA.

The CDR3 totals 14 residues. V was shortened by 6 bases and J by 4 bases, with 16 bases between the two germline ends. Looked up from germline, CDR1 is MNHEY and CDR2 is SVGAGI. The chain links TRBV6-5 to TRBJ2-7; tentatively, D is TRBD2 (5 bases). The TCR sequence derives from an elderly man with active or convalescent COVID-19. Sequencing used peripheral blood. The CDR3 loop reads CASSSGSLQYEQYF. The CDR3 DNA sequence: TGTGCCAGCAGCTCGGGGTCACTCCAATACGAGCAGTACTTC.